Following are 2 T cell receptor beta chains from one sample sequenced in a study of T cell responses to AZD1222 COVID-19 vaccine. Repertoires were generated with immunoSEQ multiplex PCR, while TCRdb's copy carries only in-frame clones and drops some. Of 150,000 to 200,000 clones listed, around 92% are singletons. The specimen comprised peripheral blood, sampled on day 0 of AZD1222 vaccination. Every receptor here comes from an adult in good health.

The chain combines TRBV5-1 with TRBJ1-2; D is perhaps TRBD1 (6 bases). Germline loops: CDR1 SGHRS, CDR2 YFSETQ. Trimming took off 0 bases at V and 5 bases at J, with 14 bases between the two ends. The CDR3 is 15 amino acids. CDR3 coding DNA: TGCGCCAGCAGCTTGGAGGCACAGGGTTATTATGGCTACACCTTC. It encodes CASSLEAQGYYGYTF.

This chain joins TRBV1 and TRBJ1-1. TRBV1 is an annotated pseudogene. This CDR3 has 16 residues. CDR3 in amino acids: CTSSHERGRREAEAFF. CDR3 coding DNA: TGCACCAGCAGCCATGAGAGGGGTCGGCGTGAAGCTGAAGCTTTCTTT.